This T cell receptor beta chain was profiled in a study of blood T cell repertoires in COVID-19. Background on the study: Acute and convalescent COVID-19 samples came from the United States, Italy and Spain. T cells, B-cell-depleted T cells, or PBMCs supplied cDNA or gDNA.

Original methodology: Amplification of reference gene primers provided the estimated nucleated cell counts. Method: immunoSEQ multiplex PCR; TCRdb's copy keeps in-frame clones and lacks some. The V and J calls and clone size were taken over from that table, and D and trimming were inferred from the DNA. The sample holds 230,000 or so clones; around 83% are singletons and the top ten take 2% to 2.5%. Trimming stripped 5 bases from V and 7 bases from J, with 11 bases between. The CDR3 totals 12 residues. CDR1 MNHEY and CDR2 SVGAGI come from the germline V gene. This receptor was obtained from a man aged 35 to 55 who had recovered from COVID-19. The chain employs TRBV6-5 and TRBJ1-1; no reliable D call. Sequencing was performed on peripheral blood. The CDR3 coding sequence is TGTGCCAGCAGTCGGGTGACCGATGAAGCTTTCTTT. Its protein product is CASSRVTDEAFF.